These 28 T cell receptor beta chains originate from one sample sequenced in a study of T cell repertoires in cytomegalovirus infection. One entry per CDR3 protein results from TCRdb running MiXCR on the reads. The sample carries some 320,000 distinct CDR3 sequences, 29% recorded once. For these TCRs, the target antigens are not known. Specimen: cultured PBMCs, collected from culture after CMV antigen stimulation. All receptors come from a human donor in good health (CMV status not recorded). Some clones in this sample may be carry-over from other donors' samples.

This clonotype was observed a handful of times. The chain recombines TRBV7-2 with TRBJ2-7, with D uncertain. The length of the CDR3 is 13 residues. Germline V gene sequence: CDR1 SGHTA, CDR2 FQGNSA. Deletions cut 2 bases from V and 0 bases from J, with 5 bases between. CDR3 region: CASSLPPSYEQYF. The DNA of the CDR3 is TGTGCCAGCAGCTTACCCCCCTCCTACGAGCAGTACTTC. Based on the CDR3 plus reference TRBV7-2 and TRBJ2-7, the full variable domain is GAGVSQSPSNKVTEKGKDVELRCDPISGHTALYWYRQSLGQGLEFLIYFQGNSAPDKSGLPSDRFSAERTGGSVSTLTIQRTQQEDSAVYLCASSLPPSYEQYFGPGTRLTVT.

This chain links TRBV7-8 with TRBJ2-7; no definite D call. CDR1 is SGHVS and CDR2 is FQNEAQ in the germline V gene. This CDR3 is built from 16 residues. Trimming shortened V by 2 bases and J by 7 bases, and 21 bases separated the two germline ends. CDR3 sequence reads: CASSLRWRSSSWEQYF. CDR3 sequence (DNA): TGTGCCAGCAGCTTAAGGTGGCGGAGTTCCTCCTGGGAGCAGTACTTC.

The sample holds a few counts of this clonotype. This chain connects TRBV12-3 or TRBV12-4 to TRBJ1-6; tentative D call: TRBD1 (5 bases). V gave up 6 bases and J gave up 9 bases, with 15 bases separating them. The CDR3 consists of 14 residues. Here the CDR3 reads CASSGTAGVSPLHF. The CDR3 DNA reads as TGTGCCAGCAGCGGGACGGCTGGTGTTTCACCCCTCCACTTT.

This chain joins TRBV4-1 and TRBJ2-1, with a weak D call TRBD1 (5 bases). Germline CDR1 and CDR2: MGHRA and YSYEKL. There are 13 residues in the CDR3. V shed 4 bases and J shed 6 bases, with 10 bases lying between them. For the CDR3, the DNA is TGCGCCAGCAGCCGCTCAGGGCCCAATGAGCAGTTCTTC. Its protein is CASSRSGPNEQFF.

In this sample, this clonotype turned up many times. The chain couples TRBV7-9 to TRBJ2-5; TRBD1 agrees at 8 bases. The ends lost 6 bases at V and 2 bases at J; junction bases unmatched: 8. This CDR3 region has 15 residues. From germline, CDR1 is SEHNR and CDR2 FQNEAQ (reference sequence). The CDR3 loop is CASSLRTGSQETQYF. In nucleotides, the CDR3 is TGTGCCAGCAGTCTAAGGACAGGGTCGCAAGAGACCCAGTACTTC.

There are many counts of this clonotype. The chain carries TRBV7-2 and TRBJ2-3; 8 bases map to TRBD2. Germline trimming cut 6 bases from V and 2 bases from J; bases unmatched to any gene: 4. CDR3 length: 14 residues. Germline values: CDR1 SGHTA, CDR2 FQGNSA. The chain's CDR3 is CASRIAGITDTQYF. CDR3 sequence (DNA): TGTGCCAGCAGGATAGCGGGAATCACAGATACGCAGTATTTT.

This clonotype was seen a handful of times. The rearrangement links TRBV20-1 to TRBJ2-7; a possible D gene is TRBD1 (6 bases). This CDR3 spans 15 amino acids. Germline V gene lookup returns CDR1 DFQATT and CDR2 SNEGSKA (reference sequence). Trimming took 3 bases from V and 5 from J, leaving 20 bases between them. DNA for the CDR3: TGCAGTGCTAGCCTTAATCAGGGGTCGGGGAACGAGCAGTACTTC. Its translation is CSASLNQGSGNEQYF.

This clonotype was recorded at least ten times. The CDR3 nucleotides are TGTGCCAGCAGCTTATCAGGGTACACTGAAGCTTTCTTT. Its protein is CASSLSGYTEAFF. This sequence joins TRBV7-2 and TRBJ1-1; possible D gene TRBD1, 5 bases. The germline V gene has CDR1 SGHTA and CDR2 FQGNSA. Trimming removed 2 bases at V and 3 bases at J, with 7 bases between. The CDR3 loop spans 13 amino acids.

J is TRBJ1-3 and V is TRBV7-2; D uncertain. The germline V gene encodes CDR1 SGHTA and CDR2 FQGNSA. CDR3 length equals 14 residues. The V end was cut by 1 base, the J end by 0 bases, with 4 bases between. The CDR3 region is CASSLVVSGNTIYF. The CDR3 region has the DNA TGTGCCAGCAGCTTAGTAGTCTCTGGAAACACCATATATTTT.

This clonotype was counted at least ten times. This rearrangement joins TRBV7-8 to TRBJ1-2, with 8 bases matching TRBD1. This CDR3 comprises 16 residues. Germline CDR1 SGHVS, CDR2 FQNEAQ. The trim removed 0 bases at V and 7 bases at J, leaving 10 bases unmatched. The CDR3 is CASSLADRGSVSGYTF. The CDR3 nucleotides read TGTGCCAGCAGCTTAGCAGACAGGGGCTCAGTGTCTGGCTACACCTTC.

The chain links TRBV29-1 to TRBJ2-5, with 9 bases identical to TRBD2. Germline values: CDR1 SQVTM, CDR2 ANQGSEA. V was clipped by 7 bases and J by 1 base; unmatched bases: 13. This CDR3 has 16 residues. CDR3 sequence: CSATTASGDAQETQYF. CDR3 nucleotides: TGCAGCGCCACCACAGCTAGCGGGGACGCCCAAGAGACCCAGTACTTC.

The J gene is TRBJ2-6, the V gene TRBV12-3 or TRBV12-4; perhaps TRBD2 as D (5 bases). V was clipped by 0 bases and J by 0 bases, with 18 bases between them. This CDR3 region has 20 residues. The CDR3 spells CASSLAPPSPPDSGANVLTF. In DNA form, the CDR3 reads TGTGCCAGCAGTTTAGCGCCTCCTAGCCCTCCCGACTCTGGGGCCAACGTCCTGACTTTC.

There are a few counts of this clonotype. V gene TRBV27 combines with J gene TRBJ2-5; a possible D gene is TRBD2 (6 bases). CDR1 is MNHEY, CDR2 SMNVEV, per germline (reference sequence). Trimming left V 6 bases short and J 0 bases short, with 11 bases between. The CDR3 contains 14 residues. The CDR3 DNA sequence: TGTGCCAGCAGACTTCTAGCGCACCAAGAGACCCAGTACTTC. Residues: CASRLLAHQETQYF.

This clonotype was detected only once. The CDR3: CSARVASSGGEQFF. CDR3 sequence (DNA): TGCAGTGCTAGAGTTGCGAGTAGCGGGGGCGAGCAGTTCTTC. The chain recombines TRBV20-1 with TRBJ2-1; 9 nucleotides align to TRBD2. The length of the CDR3 is 14 residues. V lost 1 base, J lost 10 bases, and 8 bases stayed unmatched. The germline CDR1 and CDR2 sequences are DFQATT and SNEGSKA (reference sequence).

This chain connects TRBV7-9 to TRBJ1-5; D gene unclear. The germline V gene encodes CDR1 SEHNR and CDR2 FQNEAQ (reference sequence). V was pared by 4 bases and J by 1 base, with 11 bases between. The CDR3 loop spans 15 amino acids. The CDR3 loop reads CASSSTDSSNQPQHF. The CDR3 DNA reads TGTGCCAGCAGCTCGACGGACTCCAGCAATCAGCCCCAGCATTTT.

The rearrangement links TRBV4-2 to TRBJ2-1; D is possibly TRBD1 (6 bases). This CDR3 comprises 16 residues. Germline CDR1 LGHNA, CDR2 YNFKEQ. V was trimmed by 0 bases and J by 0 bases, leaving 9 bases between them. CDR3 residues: CASSQDQGSSYNEQFF. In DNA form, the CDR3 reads TGTGCCAGCAGCCAAGATCAGGGGAGCTCCTACAATGAGCAGTTCTTC.

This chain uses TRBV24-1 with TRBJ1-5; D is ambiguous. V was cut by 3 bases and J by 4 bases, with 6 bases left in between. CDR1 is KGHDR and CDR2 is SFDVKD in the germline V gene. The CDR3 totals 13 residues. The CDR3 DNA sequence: TGTGCCACCAGTGATCCAACGAATCAGCCCCAGCATTTT. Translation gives CATSDPTNQPQHF.

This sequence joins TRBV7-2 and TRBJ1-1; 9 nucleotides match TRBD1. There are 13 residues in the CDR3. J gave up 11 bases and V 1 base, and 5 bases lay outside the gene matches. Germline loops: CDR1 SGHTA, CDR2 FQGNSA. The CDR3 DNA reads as TGTGCCAGCAGCTTAGGACAGGGGGGTGGGGCTTTCTTT. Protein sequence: CASSLGQGGGAFF.

The CDR3 coding sequence is TGTGCCAGCAGTTACAGTCGGATGGGCAATCAGCCCCAGCATTTT. Its protein is CASSYSRMGNQPQHF. The chain recombines TRBV6-5 with TRBJ1-5; no firm D call. This CDR3 spans 15 amino acids. Trimming pared 2 bases from V and 2 bases from J, leaving 10 bases between. The germline V gene encodes CDR1 MNHEY and CDR2 SVGAGI.

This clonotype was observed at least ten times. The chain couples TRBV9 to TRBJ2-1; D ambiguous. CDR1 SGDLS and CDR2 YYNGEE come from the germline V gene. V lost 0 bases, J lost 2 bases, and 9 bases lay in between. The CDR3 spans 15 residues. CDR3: CASSVESGPYNEQFF. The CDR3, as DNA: TGTGCCAGCAGCGTAGAGAGTGGCCCCTACAATGAGCAGTTCTTC. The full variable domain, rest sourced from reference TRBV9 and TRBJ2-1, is DSGVTQTPKHLITATGQRVTLRCSPRSGDLSVYWYQQSLDQGLQFLIQYYNGEERAKGNILERFSAQQFPDLHSELNLSSLELGDSALYFCASSVESGPYNEQFFGPGTRLTVL.

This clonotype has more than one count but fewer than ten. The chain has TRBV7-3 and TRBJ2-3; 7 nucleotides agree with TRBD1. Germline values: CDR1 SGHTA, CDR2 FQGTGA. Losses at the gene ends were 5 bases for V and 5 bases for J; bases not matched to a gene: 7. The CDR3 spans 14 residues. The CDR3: CASSRTGSQDTQYF. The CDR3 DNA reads TGTGCCAGCAGCCGGACAGGTTCGCAAGATACGCAGTATTTT.

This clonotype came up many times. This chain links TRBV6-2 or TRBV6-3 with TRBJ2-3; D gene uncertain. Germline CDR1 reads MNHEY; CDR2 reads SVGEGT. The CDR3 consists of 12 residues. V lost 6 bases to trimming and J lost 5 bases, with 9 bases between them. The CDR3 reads CASSFWEDTQYF. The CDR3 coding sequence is TGTGCCAGCAGCTTCTGGGAAGATACGCAGTATTTT.

CDR3 nucleotide sequence: TGTGCCAGCCGAAGGGGGGCGACGACCCAGTACTTC. Translating gives CASRRGATTQYF. The J gene is TRBJ2-5, the V gene TRBV6-2 or TRBV6-3; D is possibly TRBD1 or TRBD2 (6 bases each). The CDR3 is 12 amino acids. Germline V gives CDR1 MNHEY, CDR2 SVGEGT. V was trimmed by 8 bases and J by 7 bases, leaving 14 bases between them.

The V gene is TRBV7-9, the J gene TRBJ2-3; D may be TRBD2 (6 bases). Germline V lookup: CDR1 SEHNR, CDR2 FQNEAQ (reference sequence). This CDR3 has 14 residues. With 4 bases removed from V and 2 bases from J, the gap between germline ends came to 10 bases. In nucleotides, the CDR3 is TGTGCCAGCAGCTCTCGGGACTTCACAGATACGCAGTATTTT. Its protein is CASSSRDFTDTQYF. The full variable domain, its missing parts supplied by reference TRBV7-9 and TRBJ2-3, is DTGVSQNPRHKITKRGQNVTFRCDPISEHNRLYWYRQTLGQGPEFLTYFQNEAQLEKSRLLSDRFSAERPKGSFSTLEIQRTEQGDSAMYLCASSSRDFTDTQYFGPGTRLTVL.

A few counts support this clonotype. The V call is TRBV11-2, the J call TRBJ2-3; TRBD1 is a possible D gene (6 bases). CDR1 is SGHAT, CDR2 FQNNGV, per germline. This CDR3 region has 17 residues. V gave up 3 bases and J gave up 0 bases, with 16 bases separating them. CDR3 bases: TGTGCCAGCAGCTTTTTAGAGGGGACACACAGCACAGATACGCAGTATTTT. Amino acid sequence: CASSFLEGTHSTDTQYF.

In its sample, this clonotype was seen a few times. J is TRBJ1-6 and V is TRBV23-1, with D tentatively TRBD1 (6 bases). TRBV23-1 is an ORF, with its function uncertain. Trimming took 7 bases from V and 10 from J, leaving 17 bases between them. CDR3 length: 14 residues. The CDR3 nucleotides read TGCGCCAGCACTCCAAATTCAGGGGACTCACCCCTCCACTTT. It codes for CASTPNSGDSPLHF.

The chain's CDR3 is CASSGRPIDTEAFF. The CDR3 bases are TGTGCCAGCAGTGGCCGTCCGATAGACACTGAAGCTTTCTTT. This chain uses TRBV25-1 with TRBJ1-1; D not resolved. The germline gives CDR1 MGHDK, CDR2 SYGVNS. This CDR3 has 14 amino acids. V lost 4 bases, J lost 3 bases, and 12 bases lay in between.

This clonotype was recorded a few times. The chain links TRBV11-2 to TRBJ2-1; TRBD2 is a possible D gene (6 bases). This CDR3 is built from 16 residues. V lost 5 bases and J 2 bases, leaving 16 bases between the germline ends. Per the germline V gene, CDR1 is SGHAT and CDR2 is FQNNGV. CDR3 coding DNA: TGTGCCAGCAGCCTAGGACTATCCCCAACCTACAATGAGCAGTTCTTC. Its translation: CASSLGLSPTYNEQFF.